What follows are 9 T cell receptor beta chains derived from one specimen sequenced in a study of T-cell reconstitution after alpha-beta-depleted transplantation in children. Library preparation (for TCRbeta) was performed with unique molecular identifiers. Each CDR3 protein is one row after TCRdb ran MiXCR on the PCR reads. The sample lists 500,000 or so distinct CDR3 sequences; 32% were seen once. The material sequenced was PBMCs from the stem cell graft donor, taken from the stem cell graft. Every receptor here comes from a human donor who donated a stem cell graft to a child with aplastic anemia.

The table lists this clonotype with a few counts. The chain is built from TRBV20-1 and TRBJ2-2, with TRBD1 matching over 9 bases. Looked up from germline, CDR1 is DFQATT and CDR2 is SNEGSKA (reference sequence). The CDR3 spans 15 residues. V lost 2 bases, J lost 5 bases, and 6 bases stayed unmatched. The DNA of the CDR3 is TGCAGTGCTAGATCTACAGGGGGCGCGACCGGGGAGCTGTTTTTT. Translated, it gives CSARSTGGATGELFF.

The rearrangement joins TRBV12-3 or TRBV12-4 to TRBJ1-4, with D hard to call. V shed 4 bases and J shed 8 bases, with 11 bases lying between them. CDR3 length: 13 residues. The CDR3 DNA follows: TGTGCCAGCAGTTCCGGTGGAGGCGAAAAACTGTTTTTT. Amino acid sequence: CASSSGGGEKLFF.

CDR3 sequence: CASSLRVSSGYNEQFF. CDR3 nucleotides: TGTGCCAGCAGCTTGCGGGTGTCTAGCGGCTACAATGAGCAGTTCTTC. The V gene is TRBV5-6, the J gene TRBJ2-1; 7 bases fit TRBD2. J gave up 3 bases and V 1 base, and 7 bases lay outside the gene matches. CDR1 is SGHDT, CDR2 YYEEEE, per germline. CDR3 size: 16 residues.

There are a few counts of this clonotype. V usage is TRBV7-9 and J usage is TRBJ2-5, with D possibly being TRBD1 (6 bases). Germline CDR1 and CDR2: SEHNR and FQNEAQ (reference sequence). V shed 3 bases and J shed 5 bases, with 13 bases lying between them. The CDR3 extends over 14 amino acids. As DNA, the CDR3 is TGTGCCAGCAGCTTGAGCAGGGGTTTTGAGACCCAGTACTTC. Translation gives CASSLSRGFETQYF. Variable domain in full (rest from reference TRBV7-9 and TRBJ2-5): DTGVSQNPRHKITKRGQNVTFRCDPISEHNRLYWYRQTLGQGPEFLTYFQNEAQLEKSRLLSDRFSAERPKGSFSTLEIQRTEQGDSAMYLCASSLSRGFETQYFGPGTRLLVL.

This clonotype was detected only a few times. The chain combines TRBV24-1 with TRBJ1-1; no reliable D call. In germline, CDR1 is KGHDR, CDR2 SFDVKD. Trimming cost V 7 bases and J 1 base, with 9 bases left between them. The CDR3 spans 13 residues. The CDR3 is CATRGPTNTEAFF. DNA of the CDR3: TGTGCCACCAGAGGACCGACGAACACTGAAGCTTTCTTT.

V gene TRBV7-2 combines with J gene TRBJ2-4, with a tentative D call TRBD2 (6 bases). Between the trimmed V and J ends, which lost 3 bases and 5 bases, there was a span of 14 bases. The CDR3 has 15 residues. Germline values: CDR1 SGHTA, CDR2 FQGNSA. The CDR3 DNA is TGTGCCAGCAGCTTCGCCTCTAGCGTACAAAACATTCAGTACTTC. Protein: CASSFASSVQNIQYF. Full variable domain (rest looked up from reference TRBV7-2 and TRBJ2-4): GAGVSQSPSNKVTEKGKDVELRCDPISGHTALYWYRQSLGQGLEFLIYFQGNSAPDKSGLPSDRFSAERTGGSVSTLTIQRTQQEDSAVYLCASSFASSVQNIQYFGAGTRLSVL.

V is TRBV9 and J is TRBJ1-1; D is undetermined. V lost 0 bases and J 6 bases, leaving 6 bases between the germline ends. CDR3 length: 12 amino acids. Germline CDR1 is SGDLS and CDR2 is YYNGEE. The CDR3 spells CASSVVKSEAFF. CDR3 nucleotide sequence: TGTGCCAGCAGCGTAGTAAAGTCTGAAGCTTTCTTT. Full variable domain (rest looked up from reference TRBV9 and TRBJ1-1): DSGVTQTPKHLITATGQRVTLRCSPRSGDLSVYWYQQSLDQGLQFLIQYYNGEERAKGNILERFSAQQFPDLHSELNLSSLELGDSALYFCASSVVKSEAFFGQGTRLTVV.

The chain joins TRBV11-2 to TRBJ1-3, with D unclear. Germline values: CDR1 SGHAT, CDR2 FQNNGV. V shed 2 bases and J shed 7 bases, with 21 bases lying between them. The CDR3 has 17 residues. CDR3 nucleotide sequence: TGTGCCAGCAGCTTAAAGGGTATCGGCTTTTTAAGGAACACCATATATTTT. It codes for CASSLKGIGFLRNTIYF.

CDR3 in amino acids: CASSLARLAGEGTDTQYF. Written as DNA, the CDR3 is TGTGCCAGCAGCTTGGCCCGGCTAGCGGGAGAAGGCACAGATACGCAGTATTTT. The chain couples TRBV5-6 to TRBJ2-3, with 10 nucleotides matching TRBD2. The CDR3 runs 18 residues. Germline V gives CDR1 SGHDT, CDR2 YYEEEE. J was trimmed by 1 base and V by 0 bases; bases with no gene match: 8.